These 22 T cell receptor beta chains were sequenced from one sample in a study of T-cell reconstitution after alpha-beta-depleted transplantation in children. Preparation of the TCRbeta library used unique molecular identifiers. TCRdb used MiXCR to reprocess the PCR reads, holding one entry per CDR3 protein. The sample contains around 580,000 distinct CDR3 sequences, 25% to 30% of which appear only once. The sample here was PBMCs, taken before TCRalphabeta/CD19-depleted stem cell transplant. The receptor set was obtained from a boy under two years old with Wiskott-Aldrich syndrome, due to receive a stem cell transplant.

The chain employs TRBV27 and TRBJ2-2; D gene unclear. The V end lost 1 base, the J end lost 6 bases, and 9 bases lay between the germline ends. The CDR3 extends over 14 amino acids. In germline, CDR1 is MNHEY, CDR2 SMNVEV (reference sequence). The CDR3 region has the DNA TGTGCCAGCAGTTTATTCAGGCTTTCCGGGGAGCTGTTTTTT. Its translation: CASSLFRLSGELFF.

The rearrangement links TRBV5-1 to TRBJ2-2, with D maybe TRBD1 (5 bases). Trimming removed 0 bases from V and 5 bases from J, with 8 bases in between. The CDR3 is 14 residues long. The germline CDR1 and CDR2 sequences are SGHRS and YFSETQ. The CDR3 nucleotides read TGCGCCAGCAGCTTGGGAAGACAGACCGGGGAGCTGTTTTTT. It specifies CASSLGRQTGELFF.

This clonotype occurred a few times. The genes are TRBV28 and TRBJ2-5, with 10 positions matching TRBD2. In germline, CDR1 is MDHEN, CDR2 SYDVKM. This CDR3 spans 16 amino acids. V was clipped by 3 bases and J by 3 bases; unmatched bases: 7. Here the CDR3 reads CASSFSASGSKETQYF. CDR3 in DNA: TGTGCCAGCAGTTTCTCTGCTAGCGGGAGTAAAGAGACCCAGTACTTC.

This chain uses TRBV5-1 with TRBJ2-1; D may correspond to TRBD1 or TRBD2 (7 bases each). The V end lost 0 bases, the J end lost 2 bases, and 15 bases lay between the germline ends. Germline assignment: CDR1 SGHRS and CDR2 YFSETQ. The CDR3 covers 17 residues. The CDR3 here is CASSLAGGSGTYNEQFF. In DNA form, the CDR3 reads TGCGCCAGCAGCTTGGCAGGGGGGAGCGGGACCTACAATGAGCAGTTCTTC. Filled out from reference TRBV5-1 and TRBJ2-1, the complete variable domain reads KAGVTQTPRYLIKTRGQQVTLSCSPISGHRSVSWYQQTPGQGLQFLFEYFSETQRNKGNFPGRFSGRQFSNSRSEMNVSTLELGDSALYLCASSLAGGSGTYNEQFFGPGTRLTVL.

This clonotype was observed a handful of times. The rearrangement links TRBV25-1 to TRBJ2-5, with TRBD1 as a possible D gene (5 bases). Germline-derived CDR1 and CDR2 are MGHDK and SYGVNS. V was shortened by 3 bases and J by 2 bases, with 13 bases between the two germline ends. This CDR3 has 15 amino acids. The CDR3 region has the DNA TGTGCCAGCAGTGACCTTAAGGACATACAAGAGACCCAGTACTTC. It translates to CASSDLKDIQETQYF.

This clonotype was counted a few times. The chain carries TRBV20-1 and TRBJ2-1; unclear D gene. This CDR3 is 13 amino acids long. The ends were cut back, 2 bases at V and 1 base at J, with 6 bases in the middle. Germline V gives CDR1 DFQATT, CDR2 SNEGSKA (reference sequence). As DNA, the CDR3 is TGCAGTGCTAGAAGACTTTCCTACAATGAGCAGTTCTTC. Encoded protein: CSARRLSYNEQFF.

V usage is TRBV7-2 and J usage is TRBJ2-3, with 7 bases matching TRBD2. V lost 5 bases and J lost 8; bases outside the gene matches: 7. Germline lookup yields CDR1 SGHTA and CDR2 FQGNSA. The CDR3 is 13 residues long. The CDR3 loop is CASSAAAGVTQYF. CDR3 DNA: TGTGCCAGCAGCGCGGCGGCGGGAGTTACGCAGTATTTT.

The chain combines TRBV5-1 with TRBJ1-6; D ambiguous. In germline, CDR1 is SGHRS, CDR2 YFSETQ. Trimming took 0 bases from V and 1 from J, leaving 5 bases between them. This CDR3 region has 15 residues. The CDR3 sequence is CASSLAGSYNSPLHF. CDR3 DNA sequence: TGCGCCAGCAGCTTGGCCGGTTCCTATAATTCACCCCTCCACTTT.

The chain employs TRBV27 and TRBJ2-7; D might be TRBD2 (5 bases). The CDR3 has 14 amino acids. CDR1 is MNHEY, CDR2 SMNVEV, per germline (reference sequence). Between the trimmed V and J ends, which lost 3 bases and 4 bases, there was a span of 13 bases. The CDR3: CASSLSRDAYEQYF. Written as DNA, the CDR3 is TGTGCCAGCAGTTTGTCCCGGGATGCGTACGAGCAGTACTTC.

This clonotype has just a few counts. The chain combines TRBV15 with TRBJ2-7; D may be TRBD2 (7 bases). CDR1 LNHNV and CDR2 YYDKDF come from the germline V gene (reference sequence). This CDR3 spans 15 amino acids. Trimming cost V 1 base and J 4 bases, with 14 bases left between them. DNA of the CDR3: TGTGCCACCAGCAGAGTACGGGGGGCGTTGTACGAGCAGTACTTC. This translates into CATSRVRGALYEQYF. Together with reference TRBV15 and TRBJ2-7, the CDR3 gives the full variable domain: DAMVIQNPRYQVTQFGKPVTLSCSQTLNHNVMYWYQQKSSQAPKLLFHYYDKDFNNEADTPDNFQSRRPNTSFCFLDIRSPGLGDTAMYLCATSRVRGALYEQYFGPGTRLTVT.

The chain has TRBV10-2 and TRBJ2-7; TRBD1 matches at 8 bases. The ends lost 7 bases at V and 4 bases at J; junction bases unmatched: 9. The CDR3 has 14 amino acids. From germline, CDR1 is WSHSY and CDR2 SAAADI. The CDR3 is CASKPGTGGYEQYF. The CDR3 bases are TGCGCCAGCAAGCCCGGGACAGGTGGATACGAGCAGTACTTC.

This clonotype was counted only a few times. This chain links TRBV5-1 with TRBJ2-7; 9 nucleotides align to TRBD2. This CDR3 has 14 residues. Unmatched junction bases numbered 7, after V lost 4 bases and J lost 5 bases. The germline gives CDR1 SGHRS, CDR2 YFSETQ. CDR3 residues: CASSHSGRLDEQYF. DNA of the CDR3: TGCGCCAGCAGCCATAGCGGGAGATTGGACGAGCAGTACTTC.

The gene calls are TRBV3-1 and TRBJ2-2; the D gene is possibly TRBD2 (6 bases). CDR3 length: 14 residues. Germline loops: CDR1 LGHDT, CDR2 YNNKEL (reference sequence). Trimming stripped 1 base from V and 6 bases from J, with 9 bases between. Written as DNA, the CDR3 is TGTGCCAGCAGCCAAGCTTGGGGGGCCGGGGAGCTGTTTTTT. Translating it yields CASSQAWGAGELFF.

The chain uses TRBV10-3 and TRBJ2-3; D ambiguous. The germline gives CDR1 ENHRY, CDR2 SYGVKD. This CDR3 region has 14 residues. The V end lost 7 bases, the J end lost 1 base, and 12 bases lay between the germline ends. The CDR3 is CAINPSRGTDTQYF. DNA for the CDR3: TGTGCCATCAACCCGTCGAGAGGCACAGATACGCAGTATTTT.

This clonotype was found a few times. The chain employs TRBV6-5 and TRBJ1-1; no firm D call. The CDR3 has 11 amino acids. The germline V gene encodes CDR1 MNHEY and CDR2 SVGAGI. With 2 bases removed from V and 6 bases from J, the gap between germline ends came to 4 bases. The CDR3 nucleotides are TGTGCCAGCAGTTACCCGCCTGAAGCTTTCTTT. Its protein is CASSYPPEAFF.

This chain connects TRBV4-2 to TRBJ2-2; maybe TRBD1 (6 bases). CDR3 size: 15 residues. Looked up from germline, CDR1 is LGHNA and CDR2 is YNFKEQ. V was cut by 4 bases and J by 4 bases, with 13 bases left in between. The CDR3 DNA reads as TGTGCCAGCAGCCGACGACAGGAGACCACCGGGGAGCTGTTTTTT. This encodes CASSRRQETTGELFF.

The chain links TRBV12-3 or TRBV12-4 to TRBJ2-5; no firm D call. CDR3 length: 12 amino acids. V lost 2 bases to trimming and J lost 5 bases, with 6 bases between them. The CDR3 region has the DNA TGTGCCAGCAGTTTATTATGGGAGACCCAGTACTTC. This sequence encodes CASSLLWETQYF.

The CDR3 loop reads CSAGQGALDEQYF. The CDR3 DNA follows: TGCAGTGCTGGACAGGGGGCTCTCGACGAGCAGTACTTC. The chain couples TRBV20-1 to TRBJ2-7; TRBD1 matches at 11 bases. Germline V gene sequence: CDR1 DFQATT, CDR2 SNEGSKA (reference sequence). The V gene end was trimmed by 5 bases and the J gene end by 5 bases; junction bases not matched to a gene: 5. The CDR3 is made up of 13 amino acids.

This sequence joins TRBV12-3 or TRBV12-4 and TRBJ1-5; no reliable D call. The CDR3 covers 14 residues. V was cut by 5 bases and J by 0 bases, with 8 bases left in between. In DNA, the CDR3 is TGTGCCAGCAGTCCCCACCATAGCAATCAGCCCCAGCATTTT. Translated, it gives CASSPHHSNQPQHF.

The chain couples TRBV5-1 to TRBJ1-6; D possibly corresponds to TRBD1 (5 bases). Trimming shortened V by 5 bases and J by 5 bases, and 17 bases separated the two germline ends. The CDR3 loop spans 16 amino acids. Looked up from germline, CDR1 is SGHRS and CDR2 is YFSETQ. CDR3 region: CASRIGRDTNNSPLHF. The CDR3 DNA reads as TGCGCCAGCAGAATCGGCAGGGATACCAATAATTCACCCCTCCACTTT.

The gene calls are TRBV6-1 and TRBJ2-3; D possibly corresponds to TRBD2 (5 bases). V was pared by 6 bases and J by 0 bases, with 16 bases between. CDR1 is MNHNS and CDR2 is SASEGT in the germline V gene. The CDR3 runs 16 residues. CDR3 region: CASSRRPGSSTDTQYF. The CDR3, as DNA: TGTGCCAGCAGCCGCCGACCGGGATCTAGCACAGATACGCAGTATTTT.

This clonotype was found a few times. The gene calls are TRBV5-6 and TRBJ1-4; the D gene is possibly TRBD1 (5 bases). CDR3 length: 15 residues. Germline loops: CDR1 SGHDT, CDR2 YYEEEE. V lost 0 bases to trimming and J lost 2 bases, with 8 bases between them. The CDR3: CASSLAAGTNEKLFF. The CDR3 DNA is TGTGCCAGCAGCTTGGCGGCAGGGACTAATGAAAAACTGTTTTTT.